These T cell receptor beta chains were read from a single sample in a study of PD-L1 blockade in urothelial cancer. Some clones are missing from TCRdb's copy, which holds only in-frame ones; the method was immunoSEQ multiplex PCR. The table shows tens of thousands of clones, with more than 75% occurring only once. Sequenced material: PBMCs, taken around atezolizumab (anti-PD-L1) treatment. The source is a man in his 60s with urothelial cancer. CDR3s include the opening cysteine and the closing phenylalanine or tryptophan. A D gene is named only where the DNA matches it firmly. Rows may omit the clone size; those that give it use once, few, many or a size class.

v_gene: TRBV5-1
len: 16
j_gene: TRBJ2-3
abundance: .
d_gene: TRBD2
CDR3nt: TGCGCCAGCAGCATCCACGGGGGGGGAGTTGCAGATACGCAGTATTTT
CDR3aa: CASSIHGGGVADTQYF

v_gene: TRBV11-2
len: 12
j_gene: TRBJ1-1
abundance: once
d_gene: .
CDR3nt: TGTGCCAGCAGCTTCCAGGGGACTGAAGCTTTCTTT
CDR3aa: CASSFQGTEAFF

v_gene: TRBV14
len: 11
j_gene: TRBJ2-7
abundance: once
d_gene: .
CDR3nt: TGTGCCAGCAGCCAGAGCTACGAGCAGTACTTC
CDR3aa: CASSQSYEQYF

v_gene: TRBV18
len: 15
j_gene: TRBJ1-1
abundance: once
d_gene: .
CDR3nt: TGTGCCAGCTCACCTATACTGGGGGCGAGCACTGAAGCTTTCTTT
CDR3aa: CASSPILGASTEAFF

v_gene: TRBV4-1
len: 15
j_gene: TRBJ1-2
abundance: .
d_gene: .
CDR3nt: TGCGCCAGCAGCCAAGATCTTAGGGGTAACTATGGCTACACCTTC
CDR3aa: CASSQDLRGNYGYTF

v_gene: TRBV27
len: 15
j_gene: TRBJ2-6
abundance: few
d_gene: .
CDR3nt: TGTGCCAGCAGAATTGGGGGGTCTGGGGCCAACGTCCTGACTTTC
CDR3aa: CASRIGGSGANVLTF

v_gene: TRBV19
len: 15
j_gene: TRBJ2-3
abundance: .
d_gene: TRBD2
CDR3nt: TGTGCCAGTAGTATAGGCGCGGGAGCTGGAGATACGCAGTATTTT
CDR3aa: CASSIGAGAGDTQYF

v_gene: TRBV19
len: 13
j_gene: TRBJ2-7
abundance: once
d_gene: TRBD1
CDR3nt: TGTGCCAGTAGTATGGACAGGTCCTACGAGCAGTACTTC
CDR3aa: CASSMDRSYEQYF

v_gene: TRBV4-1
len: 14
j_gene: TRBJ1-1
abundance: .
d_gene: .
CDR3nt: TGCGCCAGCAGCCAGCTGACACTGAACACTGAAGCTTTCTTT
CDR3aa: CASSQLTLNTEAFF

v_gene: TRBV28
len: 14
j_gene: TRBJ2-3
abundance: .
d_gene: .
CDR3nt: TGTGCCAGCAGGCGAGGTGGGGGGAGAGATACGCAGTATTTT
CDR3aa: CASRRGGGRDTQYF

v_gene: TRBV7-7
len: 17
j_gene: TRBJ2-2
abundance: .
d_gene: TRBD2
CDR3nt: TGTGCTAGCAGGCAAACCGACGGCGGGGGAAACACCGGGGAGCTGTTTTTT
CDR3aa: CASRQTDGGGNTGELFF

v_gene: TRBV6-6
len: 15
j_gene: TRBJ2-7
abundance: once
d_gene: TRBD1
CDR3nt: TGTGCCAGCAGTAGCACAGGGGGTCTCCACTACGAGCAGTACTTC
CDR3aa: CASSSTGGLHYEQYF

v_gene: TRBV11-2
len: 15
j_gene: TRBJ2-7
abundance: .
d_gene: .
CDR3nt: TGTGCCAGCAGCCCCTCCGGGACAAAAACCTACGAGCAGTACTTC
CDR3aa: CASSPSGTKTYEQYF

v_gene: TRBV7-3
len: 14
j_gene: TRBJ2-3
abundance: .
d_gene: TRBD2
CDR3nt: TGTGCCAGCAGCTTAGATAGCGGGGGATATACGCAGTATTTT
CDR3aa: CASSLDSGGYTQYF

v_gene: TRBV12-5
len: 13
j_gene: TRBJ2-1
abundance: .
d_gene: .
CDR3nt: TGTGCTAGTGGTTTGGGTAGCTACAATGAGCAGTTCTTC
CDR3aa: CASGLGSYNEQFF

v_gene: TRBV2
len: 12
j_gene: TRBJ2-3
abundance: .
d_gene: .
CDR3nt: TGTGCCAGTACAGGCGACACAGATACGCAGTATTTT
CDR3aa: CASTGDTDTQYF

v_gene: TRBV5-1
len: 16
j_gene: TRBJ1-2
abundance: .
d_gene: .
CDR3nt: TGCGCCAGCAGCTTGCAGGTAGCAGGGGCGCTGGGGGGCTACACCTTC
CDR3aa: CASSLQVAGALGGYTF

v_gene: TRBV9
len: 13
j_gene: TRBJ2-7
abundance: .
d_gene: .
CDR3nt: TGTGCCAGCAGCGTAGTGGGAAGGGGCGAGCAGTACTTC
CDR3aa: CASSVVGRGEQYF

v_gene: TRBV7-8
len: 15
j_gene: TRBJ2-1
abundance: .
d_gene: .
CDR3nt: TGTGCCAGCAGCTTAGACGAGCGGAGATACAATGAGCAGTTCTTC
CDR3aa: CASSLDERRYNEQFF

v_gene: TRBV19
len: 13
j_gene: TRBJ2-1
abundance: .
d_gene: .
CDR3nt: TGTGCCAGTAGTCCCTCCGGGGTGCATGAGCAGTTCTTC
CDR3aa: CASSPSGVHEQFF

v_gene: TRBV4-3
len: 15
j_gene: TRBJ2-1
abundance: .
d_gene: .
CDR3nt: TGCGCCAGCAGCCAAGGGGGCGTCCCAAGCAATAAGCAGTTCTTC
CDR3aa: CASSQGGVPSNKQFF

v_gene: TRBV4-1
len: 17
j_gene: TRBJ2-3
abundance: .
d_gene: TRBD2
CDR3nt: TGCGCCAGCAGCCGCCCTCTAGCGGGGGGGATAGGAGCGACGCAGTATTTT
CDR3aa: CASSRPLAGGIGATQYF

v_gene: TRBV2
len: 15
j_gene: TRBJ1-5
abundance: .
d_gene: .
CDR3nt: TGTGCCAGCCTAATTCAGGGTGGGAGCAATCAGCCCCAGCATTTT
CDR3aa: CASLIQGGSNQPQHF

v_gene: TRBV5-6
len: 13
j_gene: TRBJ1-5
abundance: .
d_gene: .
CDR3nt: TGTGCCAGCAGCTCTGAGCTCAGGCAGCCCCAGCATTTT
CDR3aa: CASSSELRQPQHF

v_gene: TRBV5-1
len: 15
j_gene: TRBJ2-4
abundance: .
d_gene: .
CDR3nt: TGCGCCAGCAGCTGGCTGGGACAAGACAAAAACATTCAGTACTTC
CDR3aa: CASSWLGQDKNIQYF

v_gene: TRBV18
len: 15
j_gene: TRBJ2-7
abundance: .
d_gene: .
CDR3nt: TGTGCCAGCTCACCAATCCCAGGGTTCTCCTACGAGCAGTACTTC
CDR3aa: CASSPIPGFSYEQYF

v_gene: TRBV2
len: 19
j_gene: TRBJ2-2
abundance: .
d_gene: TRBD2
CDR3nt: TGTGCCAGCAGTGAAGCGCTTCCTAGCGGGAGACGGAACACCGGGGAGCTGTTTTTT
CDR3aa: CASSEALPSGRRNTGELFF

v_gene: TRBV29-1
len: 12
j_gene: TRBJ2-7
abundance: .
d_gene: TRBD1
CDR3nt: TGCAGCGCATGGACAGGGGGCGACGAGCAGTACTTC
CDR3aa: CSAWTGGDEQYF

v_gene: TRBV18
len: 13
j_gene: TRBJ2-5
abundance: .
d_gene: .
CDR3nt: TGTGCCAGCTCACCGATGCTGGAGGAGACCCAGTACTTC
CDR3aa: CASSPMLEETQYF

v_gene: TRBV18
len: 15
j_gene: TRBJ2-7
abundance: .
d_gene: TRBD1
CDR3nt: TGTGCCAGCTCACCAACGACAGGGCACTCCTACGAGCAGTACTTC
CDR3aa: CASSPTTGHSYEQYF

v_gene: TRBV11-3
len: 15
j_gene: TRBJ2-2
abundance: .
d_gene: TRBD1
CDR3nt: TGTGCCAGCAGCTCCCGGACAGGGAGCACCGGGGAGCTGTTTTTT
CDR3aa: CASSSRTGSTGELFF

v_gene: TRBV6-5
len: 16
j_gene: TRBJ2-2
abundance: .
d_gene: .
CDR3nt: TGTGCCAGCAGTTACTCGATGGCAGGGGCCACCGGGGAGCTGTTTTTT
CDR3aa: CASSYSMAGATGELFF

v_gene: TRBV30
len: 15
j_gene: TRBJ1-1
abundance: .
d_gene: .
CDR3nt: TGTGCCTCCCCAGGCAGGGTCTTCGAGAACACTGAAGCTTTCTTT
CDR3aa: CASPGRVFENTEAFF

v_gene: TRBV6-4
len: 16
j_gene: TRBJ2-1
abundance: .
d_gene: TRBD2
CDR3nt: TGTGCCAGCAGCCATGTCTTTAGCGGGAGGCGGGGTGAGCAGTTCTTC
CDR3aa: CASSHVFSGRRGEQFF

v_gene: TRBV11-2
len: 14
j_gene: TRBJ1-2
abundance: .
d_gene: .
CDR3nt: TGTGCCAGCAGCTTGGCAGGGGCGGCCGGCGGCTACACCTTC
CDR3aa: CASSLAGAAGGYTF

v_gene: TRBV6-1
len: 15
j_gene: TRBJ2-1
abundance: .
d_gene: TRBD2
CDR3nt: TGTGCCAGCAGTGACTCTAGCGGGGCCTACAATGAGCAGTTCTTC
CDR3aa: CASSDSSGAYNEQFF

v_gene: TRBV5-1
len: 15
j_gene: TRBJ2-3
abundance: .
d_gene: TRBD2
CDR3nt: TGCGCCAGCAGCTTGGTCCCTGCGGGGGGTGGAACGCAGTATTTT
CDR3aa: CASSLVPAGGGTQYF

v_gene: TRBV2
len: 15
j_gene: TRBJ1-1
abundance: .
d_gene: TRBD1
CDR3nt: TGTGCCAGCAGCCCGCCGGACAGGGGAGCCACTGAAGCTTTCTTT
CDR3aa: CASSPPDRGATEAFF

v_gene: TRBV4-2
len: 21
j_gene: TRBJ2-5
abundance: .
d_gene: TRBD2
CDR3nt: TGTGCCAGCAGCCAAGATCCGGCTGGACTAGCGGGATCGGAGGCGCAAGAGACCCAGTACTTC
CDR3aa: CASSQDPAGLAGSEAQETQYF

v_gene: TRBV5-4
len: 15
j_gene: TRBJ1-1
abundance: few
d_gene: .
CDR3nt: TGTGCCAGCAGCCTGATGGCTTCACAGAACACTGAAGCTTTCTTT
CDR3aa: CASSLMASQNTEAFF

v_gene: TRBV5-1
len: 14
j_gene: TRBJ1-3
abundance: .
d_gene: .
CDR3nt: TGCGCCGGATCGGACACCCCCTCTGGAAACACCATATATTTT
CDR3aa: CAGSDTPSGNTIYF

v_gene: TRBV29-1
len: 13
j_gene: TRBJ2-7
abundance: .
d_gene: .
CDR3nt: TGCAGCGTTGAGTGGTCCCAGGGCTACGAGCAGTACTTC
CDR3aa: CSVEWSQGYEQYF

v_gene: TRBV29-1
len: 14
j_gene: TRBJ1-2
abundance: once
d_gene: .
CDR3nt: TGCAGCGTCTCCAGAGGGGACTCTAACTATGGCTACACCTTC
CDR3aa: CSVSRGDSNYGYTF

v_gene: TRBV11-2
len: 13
j_gene: TRBJ2-7
abundance: .
d_gene: .
CDR3nt: TGTGCCAGCAGCCCGGACAGACCCTACGAGCAGTACTTC
CDR3aa: CASSPDRPYEQYF